Shown below are 11 T cell receptor beta chains from a single sample sequenced in a study of a mutant IDH1 vaccine in newly diagnosed glioma. For these receptors, no antigen is known. Only in-frame clones appear in the TCRdb table, and some are missing; sequencing was by immunoSEQ multiplex PCR. The sample carries roughly 130,000 clones, about 82% recorded once. Time point meaning: week 11, during vaccination. Each dose of the vaccine consisted of 300 ug of mutant IDH1 20-mer peptide, with topical imiquimod. Specimen: PBMCs, collected from a glioma patient whose treatment included an IDH1 peptide vaccine. These TCRs come from a man in his forties with glioma.

The genes are TRBV11-1 and TRBJ1-2; D gene unclear. Germline values: CDR1 SGHAT, CDR2 FQDESV (reference sequence). The germline V and J ends were trimmed by 1 base and 6 bases, with 9 bases remaining between them. This CDR3 spans 13 amino acids. CDR3 sequence reads: CASSLGALDGYTF. The CDR3 coding sequence is TGTGCCAGCAGCTTAGGGGCCCTGGATGGCTACACCTTC.

The chain combines TRBV2 with TRBJ1-2, with TRBD1 as a possible D gene (5 bases). The CDR3 covers 14 residues. V lost 6 bases and J lost 4, with 15 bases in between. CDR1 SNHLY and CDR2 FYNNEI come from the germline V gene. The CDR3 nucleotides read TGTGCCAGCAGGCAGGGAGGGCAGTTCTATGGCTACACCTTC. This encodes CASRQGGQFYGYTF. Full variable domain (outside the CDR3, taken from reference TRBV2 and TRBJ1-2): EPEVTQTPSHQVTQMGQEVILRCVPISNHLYFYWYRQILGQKVEFLVSFYNNEISEKSEIFDDQFSVERPDGSNFTLKIRSTKLEDSAMYFCASRQGGQFYGYTFGSGTRLTVV.

The chain uses TRBV12-1 and TRBJ2-3; TRBD2 is the table's D call and was not checked against the DNA. TRBV12-1 is reported as a pseudogene. The CDR3 extends over 17 amino acids. The CDR3 here is CASSFLGPTGNTDTQYF. Here the CDR3 DNA reads TGTGCCAGCAGCTTTCTTGGGCCAACGGGGAACACAGATACGCAGTATTTT.

This clone is medium-sized within its sample. J is TRBJ1-1 and V is TRBV5-1; D possibly corresponds to TRBD1 (6 bases). CDR3 size: 15 residues. V was trimmed by 3 bases and J by 0 bases, leaving 12 bases between them. Germline loops: CDR1 SGHRS, CDR2 YFSETQ. The CDR3 region has the DNA TGCGCCAGCAGCTCCAAGGACAGCTTGAACACTGAAGCTTTCTTT. It encodes CASSSKDSLNTEAFF.

The chain links TRBV7-9 to TRBJ2-3, with TRBD2 matching 9 bases. The CDR3 consists of 15 residues. The ends lost 1 base at V and 6 bases at J; junction bases unmatched: 5. From germline, CDR1 is SEHNR and CDR2 FQNEAQ (reference sequence). The CDR3 protein is CASSLERREGDTQYF. The CDR3 nucleotides are TGTGCCAGCAGCTTAGAGCGGCGGGAGGGCGATACGCAGTATTTT.

The chain combines TRBV5-4 with TRBJ1-1, with unresolved D. Germline V gene sequence: CDR1 SGHNT, CDR2 YYREEE (reference sequence). CDR3 length: 16 amino acids. V was trimmed by 4 bases and J by 1 base, leaving 17 bases between them. CDR3 coding DNA: TGTGCCAGCAGCCTCGGCCTGCCAAGTCCGAACACTGAAGCTTTCTTT. It encodes CASSLGLPSPNTEAFF.

The chain uses TRBV19 and TRBJ2-1, with 10 bases matching TRBD2. The germline CDR1 and CDR2 sequences are LNHDA and SQIVND (reference sequence). CDR3 size: 15 residues. With V trimmed by 5 bases and J by 10 bases, 11 bases remained unmatched. The CDR3 DNA follows: TGTGCCAGTAGTGGGGCAGCGGGGGGGCCCAGGGAGCAGTTCTTC. It codes for CASSGAAGGPREQFF.

J is TRBJ1-5 and V is TRBV5-1, with a weak D call TRBD1 (5 bases). Germline CDR1 reads SGHRS; CDR2 reads YFSETQ. The ends were cut back, 4 bases at V and 7 bases at J, with 9 bases in the middle. The CDR3 is 12 residues long. CDR3 DNA: TGCGCCAGCAGCCCCTGGGGGCAGCCCCAGCATTTT. Protein sequence: CASSPWGQPQHF.

This clone was picked up a small number of times. The CDR3 loop is CAISESMVSRGNTIYF. The CDR3 nucleotides are TGTGCCATCAGTGAGTCCATGGTATCGCGAGGAAACACCATATATTTT. The V call is TRBV10-3, the J call TRBJ1-3; D remains unclear. Trimming left V 0 bases short and J 4 bases short, with 13 bases between. Germline CDR1 ENHRY, CDR2 SYGVKD. The CDR3 runs to 16 residues.

The chain recombines TRBV18 with TRBJ1-1; D not certain. Trimming shortened V by 3 bases and J by 1 base, and 6 bases separated the two germline ends. This CDR3 has 13 residues. Germline lookup yields CDR1 KGHSH and CDR2 LQKENI. This CDR3 is CASSPLPNTEAFF. CDR3 sequence (DNA): TGTGCCAGCTCACCCCTCCCGAACACTGAAGCTTTCTTT.

A few counts support this clone. The chain employs TRBV28 and TRBJ2-5; D is undetermined. The CDR3 runs 13 residues. Germline-derived CDR1 and CDR2 are MDHEN and SYDVKM. The V and J ends lost 2 bases and 5 bases respectively, with 9 bases between them. The CDR3 DNA is TGTGCCAGCAGTTTAACTGGGTTGGAGACCCAGTACTTC. It specifies CASSLTGLETQYF.